One and the same sample provided the 12 T cell receptor beta chains below, sequenced in a study of CD8+CD57+ T cells in acquired aplastic anemia. The use of genomic DNA as template underpinned the TCR beta VDJ and CDR3 profiling. TCRdb reprocessed the reads via MiXCR and lists one record per CDR3 protein. Seen here are about 400,000 distinct CDR3 sequences, 55% to 75% observed once, and the top ten hold 3.5% to 4.5%. Specimen: sorted CD4+, CD8+, or CD8+CD57+ T cells (not recorded which) from PBMCs. These receptors all stem from a human donor in good health, serving as a control.

This sequence joins TRBV10-2 and TRBJ2-7; 8 nucleotides agree with TRBD2. J was trimmed by 0 bases and V by 7 bases; bases with no gene match: 8. Germline V gene data show CDR1 as WSHSY and CDR2 as SAAADI. The CDR3 has 15 residues. The CDR3 is CASNGDGTSSYEQYF. Written as DNA, the CDR3 is TGCGCCAGCAATGGAGACGGGACTAGCTCCTACGAGCAGTACTTC.

The chain employs TRBV25-1 and TRBJ2-4; TRBD2 matches 15 bases. The germline V gene encodes CDR1 MGHDK and CDR2 SYGVNS. After removal of 1 base from V and 2 bases from J, the junction contained 9 bases not matched to a gene. CDR3 length equals 20 residues. The CDR3 spells CASSESRTSGGADTKNIQYF. The CDR3 DNA sequence: TGTGCCAGCAGTGAATCCAGGACTAGCGGGGGGGCCGATACCAAAAACATTCAGTACTTC.

This clonotype appeared many times. The chain couples TRBV20-1 to TRBJ1-1, with D possibly matching TRBD1 (6 bases). The V and J ends lost 3 bases and 6 bases respectively, with 29 bases between them. This CDR3 comprises 18 residues. Germline V CDR1 and CDR2: DFQATT, SNEGSKA (reference sequence). The CDR3 DNA sequence: TGCAGTGCTAGGAAGGAGGGGGGGGAGTTTCAAGTTAGCCCTGAAGCTTTCTTT. The encoded protein is CSARKEGGEFQVSPEAFF.

The chain employs TRBV15 and TRBJ1-2; 7 bases are shared with TRBD1. This CDR3 has 15 residues. The ends lost 5 bases at V and 4 bases at J; junction bases unmatched: 10. Germline CDR1 and CDR2: LNHNV and YYDKDF (reference sequence). CDR3 sequence: CATSETDRWGYGYTF. In nucleotides, the CDR3 is TGTGCCACCAGCGAGACGGACAGGTGGGGCTATGGCTACACCTTC.

Note on this clonotype: One end of the junction does not line up with germline, which may come from a read error. The V call is TRBV9, the J call TRBJ2-3; D is perhaps TRBD1 or TRBD2 (5 bases each). This CDR3 spans 14 amino acids. Germline V gene lookup returns CDR1 SGDLS and CDR2 YYNGEE. The CDR3 reads CASSQGPLTQSYDF. CDR3 in DNA: TGTGCCAGCAGCCAGGGACCCCTCACGCAGTCGTATGATTTT.

Notes on this clonotype: The CDR3 carries no conserved terminal phenylalanine or tryptophan, so it likely arises from a read error. The rearrangement links TRBV5-4 to TRBJ2-2; D is perhaps TRBD1 (6 bases). Trimming stripped 0 bases from V and 3 bases from J, with 9 bases between. CDR3 length equals 15 residues. Germline loops: CDR1 SGHNT, CDR2 YYREEE (reference sequence). The CDR3 loop reads CASSLGRGYTGELFS. The CDR3 DNA reads as TGTGCCAGCAGCTTGGGAAGGGGGTACACCGGGGAGCTGTTTTCT.

The chain combines TRBV11-2 with TRBJ2-1, with 7 bases matching TRBD2. The CDR3 runs 16 residues. V trimming: 1 base; J trimming: 0 bases; junction bases outside the gene matches: 3. CDR1 SGHAT and CDR2 FQNNGV come from the germline V gene. The CDR3 protein is CASSLVAGPSYNEQFF. The CDR3 DNA is TGTGCCAGCAGCTTAGTAGCGGGCCCCTCCTACAATGAGCAGTTCTTC.

The V call is TRBV9, the J call TRBJ1-4; D uncertain. V was trimmed by 5 bases and J by 15 bases, leaving 26 bases between them. The CDR3 contains 15 residues. The V gene's germline CDR1 is SGDLS and CDR2 YYNGEE. In DNA form, the CDR3 reads TGTGCCAGCAGGGGCAGGAGCAACACTGAAGCTTTCTTGTTTTTT. Its protein product is CASRGRSNTEAFLFF.

Details on this clonotype: The missing conserved phenylalanine or tryptophan at the end of this CDR3 makes a read error likely. The DNA is omitted, as the CDR3 cannot be located on it reliably, and the CDR3 follows TCRdb's listing. V usage is TRBV7-2 and J usage is TRBJ1-6. Germline V lookup: CDR1 SGHTA, CDR2 FQGNSA. A total of 13 residues make up the CDR3, ends included. Here the CDR3 reads CAITATSYGYTFG.

About this clonotype: Just one base apart from a much larger clone, this may be a read error. The chain employs TRBV28 and TRBJ1-5, with TRBD1 matching 7 bases. Germline CDR1 is MDHEN and CDR2 is SYDVKM. The CDR3 spans 13 residues. CDR3 residues: CAGRGTGDQPQHF. The CDR3 DNA follows: TGTGCCGGCAGGGGCACAGGGGATCAGCCCCAGCATTTT.

The chain carries TRBV12-3 or TRBV12-4 and TRBJ2-1; perhaps TRBD1 as D (6 bases). The V end was cut by 5 bases, the J end by 5 bases, with 16 bases between. CDR3 length: 15 amino acids. This chain's CDR3 is CASSVSSRGHNEQFF. Here the CDR3 DNA reads TGTGCCAGCAGTGTTTCGAGCAGGGGTCACAATGAGCAGTTCTTC.

This clonotype was observed many times. The genes are TRBV15 and TRBJ1-5; a weak D match, TRBD1 (5 bases). Trimming stripped 3 bases from V and 6 bases from J, with 15 bases between. The CDR3 loop spans 15 amino acids. CDR1 and CDR2 from the germline V gene are LNHNV and YYDKDF (reference sequence). Here the CDR3 reads CATSSRNQGTQPQHF. In nucleotides, the CDR3 is TGTGCCACCAGCAGTAGAAATCAGGGAACTCAGCCCCAGCATTTT.